One and the same sample provided the 18 T cell receptor beta chains below, sequenced in a study of T cells in tuberculosis. Sequencing was performed with immunoSEQ multiplex PCR; in TCRdb, only in-frame clones are kept and a portion is missing. The table has around 22,000 clones, roughly 96% seen once. Sequencing used PBMCs. Receptor source: a donor between 10 and 29 years old with latent tuberculosis or without tuberculosis infection.

The rearrangement uses TRBV9 and TRBJ2-3, with 16 bases fitting TRBD2. J lost 5 bases, V lost 4 bases, and 10 bases had no gene match. The CDR3 runs 18 residues. Germline-derived CDR1 and CDR2 are SGDLS and YYNGEE. CDR3 bases: TGTGCCAGCAGCCAAACGGGACTAGCGGGGGGGTGGTTAGATACGCAGTATTTT. Translation gives CASSQTGLAGGWLDTQYF.

V and J are TRBV29-1 and TRBJ1-5; possibly TRBD1 for D (5 bases). Trimming shortened V by 0 bases and J by 6 bases, and 12 bases separated the two germline ends. This CDR3 is 14 amino acids long. The germline CDR1 and CDR2 sequences are SQVTM and ANQGSEA. The DNA for the CDR3 is TGCAGCGTTGAAGATCAGGGCAGAGGTCAGCCCCAGCATTTT. Protein: CSVEDQGRGQPQHF.

The chain joins TRBV6-1 to TRBJ2-4, with 7 bases fitting TRBD1. V was clipped by 3 bases and J by 9 bases; unmatched bases: 5. CDR1 is MNHNS and CDR2 is SASEGT in the germline V gene. This CDR3 has 13 residues. The CDR3 is CASSDLQGTIQYF. In nucleotides, the CDR3 is TGTGCCAGCAGTGACTTACAGGGGACCATTCAGTACTTC.

The sample holds one count of this clone. This rearrangement joins TRBV30 to TRBJ2-2; 9 bases are a match to TRBD1. In germline, CDR1 is GTSNPN, CDR2 SVGIG (reference sequence). The CDR3 spans 17 residues. V trimming: 4 bases; J trimming: 4 bases; junction bases outside the gene matches: 13. This CDR3 is CAWTIGQGMASTGELFF. The DNA for the CDR3 is TGTGCCTGGACGATCGGACAGGGGATGGCGAGCACCGGGGAGCTGTTTTTT.

The chain has TRBV5-4 and TRBJ2-1; the D gene is possibly TRBD1 (5 bases). Germline lookup yields CDR1 SGHNT and CDR2 YYREEE (reference sequence). V was trimmed by 0 bases and J by 3 bases, leaving 13 bases between them. The CDR3 runs to 16 residues. This chain's CDR3 is CASSLARAGYYNEQFF. The CDR3, as DNA: TGTGCCAGCAGCTTGGCCAGGGCAGGGTACTACAATGAGCAGTTCTTC.

The V call is TRBV19, the J call TRBJ1-6, with 9 bases identical to TRBD1. CDR1 and CDR2 (germline): LNHDA, SQIVND (reference sequence). The CDR3 extends over 14 amino acids. V shed 6 bases, J shed 9 bases, and the junction held 6 bases outside the gene matches. The CDR3 sequence: CASSRTGESSPLHF. The CDR3 DNA sequence: TGTGCCAGTAGCCGGACAGGGGAGAGTTCACCCCTCCACTTT.

The chain recombines TRBV11-2 with TRBJ2-7, with D possibly being TRBD2 (5 bases). The CDR3 loop spans 13 amino acids. V was shortened by 4 bases and J by 3 bases, with 10 bases between the two germline ends. Germline CDR1 is SGHAT and CDR2 is FQNNGV. The CDR3 reads CASSSATSYEQYF. The CDR3 region has the DNA TGTGCCAGCAGCTCCGCCACTAGCTACGAGCAGTACTTC.

This chain uses TRBV5-1 with TRBJ2-2; possibly TRBD1 for D (5 bases). Germline CDR1 and CDR2: SGHRS and YFSETQ. This CDR3 contains 11 residues. Trimming removed 7 bases from V and 5 bases from J, with 6 bases in between. CDR3 amino acids: CASAGTGELFF. For the CDR3, the DNA is TGCGCCAGCGCAGGGACCGGGGAGCTGTTTTTT.

The rearrangement uses TRBV11-2 and TRBJ2-2; 7 positions match TRBD1. The junction had 9 bases not matched to a gene; V was cut back by 5 bases and J by 3 bases. Germline-derived CDR1 and CDR2 are SGHAT and FQNNGV. This CDR3 has 16 amino acids. The CDR3 DNA reads TGTGCCAGCAGCGACAAAGACAGGGTACACACCGGGGAGCTGTTTTTT. Translation gives CASSDKDRVHTGELFF.

CDR3: CATSRDPGQGAAIYGYTF. In nucleotides, the CDR3 is TGTGCCACCAGCAGAGATCCTGGACAGGGGGCAGCTATTTATGGCTACACCTTC. The chain joins TRBV15 to TRBJ1-2, with 11 bases identical to TRBD1. The CDR3 extends over 18 amino acids. Per germline, CDR1 LNHNV and CDR2 YYDKDF (reference sequence). V trimming: 0 bases; J trimming: 5 bases; junction bases outside the gene matches: 11.

The CDR3 region has the DNA TGTGCCAGCAGCCAAGCCCCTGGTGCGTCCAACACCATATATTTT. Translating gives CASSQAPGASNTIYF. The chain recombines TRBV4-2 with TRBJ1-3; D is unresolved. This CDR3 has 15 amino acids. The germline gives CDR1 LGHNA, CDR2 YNFKEQ. Trimming pared 1 base from V and 7 bases from J, leaving 14 bases between.

The chain uses TRBV2 and TRBJ1-5; 9 bases match TRBD1. The CDR3 runs to 15 residues. Germline values: CDR1 SNHLY, CDR2 FYNNEI. V lost 5 bases and J lost 3; bases outside the gene matches: 5. The CDR3, as DNA: TGTGCCAGCAGTCGACAGGGGGGGGACAATCAGCCCCAGCATTTT. The encoded protein is CASSRQGGDNQPQHF.

The chain joins TRBV6-1 to TRBJ2-5; 8 nucleotides agree with TRBD1. The CDR3 runs to 14 residues. Germline CDR1 MNHNS, CDR2 SASEGT. V trimming: 4 bases; J trimming: 7 bases; junction bases outside the gene matches: 8. The CDR3 is CASSARTGWGTQYF. The CDR3 DNA reads as TGTGCCAGCAGTGCCCGGACAGGGTGGGGGACCCAGTACTTC.

V gene TRBV9 combines with J gene TRBJ2-2; D is perhaps TRBD2 (7 bases). Germline loops: CDR1 SGDLS, CDR2 YYNGEE. This CDR3 spans 13 amino acids. V lost 7 bases and J lost 7, with 14 bases in between. The CDR3: CASRGAVDGELFF. The CDR3 DNA follows: TGTGCCAGCCGGGGGGCGGTTGACGGGGAGCTGTTTTTT.

The rearrangement uses TRBV9 and TRBJ2-1; TRBD1 aligns across 7 bases. V shed 8 bases, J shed 0 bases, and the junction held 5 bases outside the gene matches. CDR1 SGDLS and CDR2 YYNGEE come from the germline V gene. CDR3 length: 14 residues. The CDR3 protein is CARREGASYNEQFF. CDR3 nucleotides: TGTGCCAGGCGTGAGGGGGCCTCCTACAATGAGCAGTTCTTC.

The sample holds a few counts of this clone. This chain uses TRBV5-6 with TRBJ2-2; TRBD1 matches 11 bases. CDR1 is SGHDT, CDR2 YYEEEE, per germline. This CDR3 is 17 amino acids long. V dropped 4 bases and J dropped 4; count of bases not matched to a gene: 9. CDR3 protein: CASSPGTGGLFTGELFF. CDR3 nucleotide sequence: TGTGCCAGCAGCCCCGGGACAGGGGGATTATTCACCGGGGAGCTGTTTTTT.

This clone was seen just once. The chain uses TRBV6-5 and TRBJ1-2; 7 positions agree with TRBD1. Germline CDR1 and CDR2: MNHEY and SVGAGI. CDR3 size: 14 residues. Trimming took 0 bases from V and 8 from J; bases not matched to a gene: 6. In DNA form, the CDR3 reads TGTGCCAGCAGTTACTCGACAGGGTTAGAGGGCTACACCTTC. Its protein product is CASSYSTGLEGYTF.

The chain carries TRBV30 and TRBJ2-1; 10 nucleotides agree with TRBD2. Germline CDR1 is GTSNPN and CDR2 is SVGIG (reference sequence). V trimming: 0 bases; J trimming: 6 bases; junction bases outside the gene matches: 5. CDR3 length equals 15 residues. The CDR3 coding sequence is TGTGCCTGGAGTGTACGAAGCGGGGGGGTCAATGAGCAGTTCTTC. Protein: CAWSVRSGGVNEQFF.